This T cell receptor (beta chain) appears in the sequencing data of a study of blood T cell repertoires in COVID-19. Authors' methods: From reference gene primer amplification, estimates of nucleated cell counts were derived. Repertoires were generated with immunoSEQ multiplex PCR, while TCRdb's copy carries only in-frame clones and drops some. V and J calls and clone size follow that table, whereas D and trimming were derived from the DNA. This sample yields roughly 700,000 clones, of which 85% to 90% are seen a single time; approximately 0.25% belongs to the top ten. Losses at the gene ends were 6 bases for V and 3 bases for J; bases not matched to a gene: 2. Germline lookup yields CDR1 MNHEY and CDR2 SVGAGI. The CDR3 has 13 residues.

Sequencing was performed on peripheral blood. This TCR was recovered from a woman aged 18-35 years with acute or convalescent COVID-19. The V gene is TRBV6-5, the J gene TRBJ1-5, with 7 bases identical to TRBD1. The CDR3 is CASSRGNNQPQHF. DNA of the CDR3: TGTGCCAGCAGCAGGGGGAACAATCAGCCCCAGCATTTT.